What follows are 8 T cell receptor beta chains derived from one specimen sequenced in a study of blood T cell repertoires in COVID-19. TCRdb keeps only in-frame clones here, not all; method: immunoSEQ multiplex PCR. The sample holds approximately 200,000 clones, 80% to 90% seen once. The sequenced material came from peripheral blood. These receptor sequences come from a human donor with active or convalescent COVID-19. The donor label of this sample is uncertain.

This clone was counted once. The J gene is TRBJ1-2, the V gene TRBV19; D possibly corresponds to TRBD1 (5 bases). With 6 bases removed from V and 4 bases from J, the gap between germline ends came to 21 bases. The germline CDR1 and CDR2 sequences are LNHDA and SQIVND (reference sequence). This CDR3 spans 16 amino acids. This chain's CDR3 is CASRTQDTSTTYGYTF. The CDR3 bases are TGTGCCAGTAGAACCCAGGACACTTCAACTACCTATGGCTACACCTTC.

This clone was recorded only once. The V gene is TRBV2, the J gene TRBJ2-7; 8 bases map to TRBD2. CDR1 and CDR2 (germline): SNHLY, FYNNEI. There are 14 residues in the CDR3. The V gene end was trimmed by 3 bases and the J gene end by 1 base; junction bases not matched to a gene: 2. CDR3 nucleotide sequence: TGTGCCAGCAGTGAGCGGGAGGTATCCTACGAGCAGTACTTC. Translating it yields CASSEREVSYEQYF.

For the CDR3, the DNA is TGTGCCAGCAGTATTACCGGGACAGCATTAGGCGAGCAGTACTTC. Translating gives CASSITGTALGEQYF. The chain has TRBV2 and TRBJ2-7, with 7 bases aligning to TRBD1. V lost 5 bases and J lost 6; bases outside the gene matches: 13. The CDR3 runs to 15 residues. CDR1 and CDR2 from the germline V gene are SNHLY and FYNNEI.

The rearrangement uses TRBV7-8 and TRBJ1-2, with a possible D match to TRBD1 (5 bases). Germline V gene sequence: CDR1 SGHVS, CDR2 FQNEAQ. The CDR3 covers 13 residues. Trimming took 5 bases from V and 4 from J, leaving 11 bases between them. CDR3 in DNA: TGTGCCAGCAGCCGCGACAGACTCTATGGCTACACCTTC. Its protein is CASSRDRLYGYTF.

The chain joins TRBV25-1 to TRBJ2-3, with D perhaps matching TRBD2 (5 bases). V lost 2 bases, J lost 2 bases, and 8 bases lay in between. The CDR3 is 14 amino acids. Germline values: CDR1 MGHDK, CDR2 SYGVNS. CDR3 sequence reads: CASSELADTDTQYF. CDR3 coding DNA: TGTGCCAGCAGTGAACTAGCCGACACAGATACGCAGTATTTT.

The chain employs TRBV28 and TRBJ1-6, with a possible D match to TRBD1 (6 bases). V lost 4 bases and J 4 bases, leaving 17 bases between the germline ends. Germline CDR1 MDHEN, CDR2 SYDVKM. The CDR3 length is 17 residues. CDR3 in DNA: TGTGCCAGCAGTTCCCTACCGGACAGTTTTTATAATTCACCCCTCCACTTT. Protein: CASSSLPDSFYNSPLHF.

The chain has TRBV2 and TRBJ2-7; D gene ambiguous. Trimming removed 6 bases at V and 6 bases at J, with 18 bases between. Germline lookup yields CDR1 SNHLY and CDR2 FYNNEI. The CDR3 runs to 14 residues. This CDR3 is CASSLLGVVGEQYF. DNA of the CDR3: TGTGCCAGCAGCCTCCTAGGTGTGGTCGGCGAGCAGTACTTC.

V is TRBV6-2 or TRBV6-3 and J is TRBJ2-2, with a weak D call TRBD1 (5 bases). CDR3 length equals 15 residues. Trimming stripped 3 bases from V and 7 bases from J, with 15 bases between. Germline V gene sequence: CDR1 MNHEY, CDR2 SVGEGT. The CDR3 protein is CASSYGDSPGGELFF. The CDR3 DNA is TGTGCCAGCAGTTATGGTGACAGTCCGGGCGGGGAGCTGTTTTTT.